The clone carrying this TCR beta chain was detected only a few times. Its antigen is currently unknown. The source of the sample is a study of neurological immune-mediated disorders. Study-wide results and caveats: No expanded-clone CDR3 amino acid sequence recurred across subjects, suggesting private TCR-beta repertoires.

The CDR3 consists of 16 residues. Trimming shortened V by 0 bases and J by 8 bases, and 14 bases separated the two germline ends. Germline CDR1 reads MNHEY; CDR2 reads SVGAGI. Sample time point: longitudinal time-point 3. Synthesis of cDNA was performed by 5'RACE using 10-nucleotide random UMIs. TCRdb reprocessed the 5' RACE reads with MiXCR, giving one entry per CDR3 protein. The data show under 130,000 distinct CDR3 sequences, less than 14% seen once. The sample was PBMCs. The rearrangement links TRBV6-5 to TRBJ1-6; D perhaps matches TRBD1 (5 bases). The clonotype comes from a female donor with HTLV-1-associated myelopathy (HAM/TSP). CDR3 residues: CASSYSYRKGDSPLHF. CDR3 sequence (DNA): TGTGCCAGCAGTTACTCGTACAGGAAGGGCGATTCACCCCTCCACTTT.